This TCR beta chain was observed in a study of blood T cell repertoires in COVID-19. The repertoire was sequenced with immunoSEQ multiplex PCR; TCRdb's copy has only in-frame clones and lacks some. The data hold more than 300,000 clones, with 85% to 90% observed a single time. Adults between about 18 and 95 years of age took part from fewer than 30 US areas. The ends were cut back, 6 bases at V and 5 bases at J, with 11 bases in the middle. CDR3 length: 13 amino acids. Sequences were obtained from PBMCs or T cells enriched from blood (not recorded which). This sequence joins TRBV12-3 or TRBV12-4 and TRBJ1-5, with D perhaps matching TRBD1 (5 bases). The TCR originated in a man aged 25-45 years who had recovered from COVID-19. CDR3 in DNA: TGTGCCAGCAGCCAGTGGGGCGATCAGCCCCAGCATTTT. Protein product: CASSQWGDQPQHF.